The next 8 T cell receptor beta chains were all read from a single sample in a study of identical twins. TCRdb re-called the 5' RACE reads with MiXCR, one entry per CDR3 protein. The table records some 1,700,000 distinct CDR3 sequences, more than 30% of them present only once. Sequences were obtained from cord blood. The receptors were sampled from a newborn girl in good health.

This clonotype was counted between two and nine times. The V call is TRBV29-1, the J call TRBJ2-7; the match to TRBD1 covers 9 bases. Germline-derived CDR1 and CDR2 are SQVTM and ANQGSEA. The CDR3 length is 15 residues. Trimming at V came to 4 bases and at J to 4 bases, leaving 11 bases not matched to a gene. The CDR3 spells CSVAFPGQGGYEQYF. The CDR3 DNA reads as TGCAGCGTTGCGTTCCCGGGACAGGGAGGTTACGAGCAGTACTTC.

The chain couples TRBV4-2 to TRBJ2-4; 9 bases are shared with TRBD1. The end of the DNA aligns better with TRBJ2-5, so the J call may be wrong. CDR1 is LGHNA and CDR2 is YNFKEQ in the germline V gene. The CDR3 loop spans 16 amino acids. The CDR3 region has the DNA TGTGCCAGCAGCAGGCCGGGACAGGGAGGATCAGAGACCCAGTACTTC. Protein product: CASSRPGQGGSETQYF.

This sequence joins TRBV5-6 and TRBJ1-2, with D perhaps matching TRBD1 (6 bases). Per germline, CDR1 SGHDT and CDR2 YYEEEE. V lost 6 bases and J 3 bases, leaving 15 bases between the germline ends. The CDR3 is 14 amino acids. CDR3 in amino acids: CASNDLDSYYGYTF. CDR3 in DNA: TGTGCCAGCAACGACCTGGACAGTTACTATGGCTACACCTTC.

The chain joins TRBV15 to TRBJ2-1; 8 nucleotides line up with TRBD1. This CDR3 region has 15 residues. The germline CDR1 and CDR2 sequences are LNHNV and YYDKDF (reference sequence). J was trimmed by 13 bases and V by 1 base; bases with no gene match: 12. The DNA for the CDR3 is TGTGCCACCAGCAGAGCTAGGACAGGGCTAGAGACCCAGTTCTTC. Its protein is CATSRARTGLETQFF.

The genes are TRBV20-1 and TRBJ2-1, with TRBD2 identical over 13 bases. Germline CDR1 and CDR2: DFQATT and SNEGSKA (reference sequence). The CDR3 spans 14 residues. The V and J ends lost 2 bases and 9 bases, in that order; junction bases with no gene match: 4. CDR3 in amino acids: CSARTSGGAGEQFF. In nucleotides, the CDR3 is TGCAGTGCTAGAACTAGCGGGGGGGCTGGTGAGCAGTTCTTC.

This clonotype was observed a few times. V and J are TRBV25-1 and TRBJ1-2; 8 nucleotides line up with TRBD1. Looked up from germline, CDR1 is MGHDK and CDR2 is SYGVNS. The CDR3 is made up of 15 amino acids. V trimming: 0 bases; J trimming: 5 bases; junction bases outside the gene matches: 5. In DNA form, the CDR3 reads TGTGCCAGCAGTGAATACCCAGGGGGCGAATATGGCTACACCTTC. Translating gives CASSEYPGGEYGYTF.

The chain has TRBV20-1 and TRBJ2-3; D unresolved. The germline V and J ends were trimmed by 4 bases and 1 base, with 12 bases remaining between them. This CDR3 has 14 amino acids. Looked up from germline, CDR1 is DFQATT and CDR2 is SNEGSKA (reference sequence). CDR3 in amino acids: CSAIIGLGTDTQYF. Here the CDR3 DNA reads TGCAGTGCTATAATTGGTCTAGGCACAGATACGCAGTATTTT.

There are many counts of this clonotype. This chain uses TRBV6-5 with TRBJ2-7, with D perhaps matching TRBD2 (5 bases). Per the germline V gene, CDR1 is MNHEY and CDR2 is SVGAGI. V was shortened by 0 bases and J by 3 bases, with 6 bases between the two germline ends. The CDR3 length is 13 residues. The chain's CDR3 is CASSYSRVYEQYF. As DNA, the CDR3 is TGTGCCAGCAGTTACTCGAGGGTCTACGAGCAGTACTTC.